The T cell receptor (beta chain) under discussion was sequenced for a study of CD4+ T cells in melanoma. The protocol was immunoSEQ multiplex PCR, while the TCRdb copy is restricted to in-frame clones and leaves out a portion. The profile shows 10,000 to 12,000 clones, 64% of them singletons. This sequence was found in a human donor with melanoma. The sequenced sample consisted of cells from a culture (not recorded whether cultured in vitro).

The CDR3 reads CSGGTVGGEQYF. The CDR3 DNA follows: TGCAGCGGTGGGACAGTCGGGGGGGAGCAGTACTTC. The chain uses TRBV29-1 and TRBJ2-7; either TRBD1 or TRBD2 may supply D (7 bases each). This CDR3 is 12 amino acids long. Germline lookup yields CDR1 SQVTM and CDR2 ANQGSEA. Trimming pared 7 bases from V and 7 bases from J, leaving 17 bases between.